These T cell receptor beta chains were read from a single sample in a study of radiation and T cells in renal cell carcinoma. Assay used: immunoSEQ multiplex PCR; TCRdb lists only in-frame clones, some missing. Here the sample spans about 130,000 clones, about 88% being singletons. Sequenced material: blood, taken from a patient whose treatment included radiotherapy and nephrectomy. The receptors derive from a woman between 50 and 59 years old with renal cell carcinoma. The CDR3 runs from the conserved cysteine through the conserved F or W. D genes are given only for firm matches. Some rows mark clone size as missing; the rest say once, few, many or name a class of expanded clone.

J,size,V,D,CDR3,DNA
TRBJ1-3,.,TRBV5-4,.,CASSPLGGAGNTIYF,TGTGCCAGCAGCCCCCTAGGGGGGGCTGGAAACACCATATATTTT
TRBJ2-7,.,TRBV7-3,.,CASSLTPSYEQYF,TGTGCCAGCAGCTTAACACCTTCCTACGAGCAGTACTTC
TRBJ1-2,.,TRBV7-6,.,CASSYGSAAGYTF,TGTGCCAGCAGCTACGGGTCGGCGGCTGGCTACACCTTC
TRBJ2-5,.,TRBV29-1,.,CSVGQGRETQYF,TGCAGCGTTGGGCAGGGCCGGGAGACCCAGTACTTC
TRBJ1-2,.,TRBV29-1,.,CSVDHYGYTF,TGCAGCGTGGACCACTATGGCTACACCTTC
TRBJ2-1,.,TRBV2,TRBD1,CASSEEDRGPYNEQFF,TGTGCCAGCAGTGAAGAAGACAGGGGCCCCTACAATGAGCAGTTCTTC
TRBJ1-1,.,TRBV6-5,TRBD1,CASSSDRANTEAFF,TGTGCCAGCAGTTCTGACAGGGCGAACACTGAAGCTTTCTTT
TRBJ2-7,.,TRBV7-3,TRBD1,CASSLAGTEEQYF,TGTGCCAGCAGCTTGGCCGGGACAGAGGAGCAGTACTTC
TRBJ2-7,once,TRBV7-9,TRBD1,CASSSAGQGPYEQYF,TGTGCCAGCAGTTCTGCGGGACAGGGTCCCTACGAGCAGTACTTC
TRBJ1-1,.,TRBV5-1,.,CASSTDSNTEAFF,TGCGCCAGCAGCACAGACAGTAACACTGAAGCTTTCTTT
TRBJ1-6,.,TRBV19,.,CASSPTPMGNSPLHF,TGTGCCAGTAGTCCTACTCCGATGGGGAATTCACCCCTCCACTTT
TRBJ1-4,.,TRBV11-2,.,CASSTWVLDNEKLFF,TGTGCCAGCAGCACCTGGGTCCTCGATAATGAAAAACTGTTTTTT
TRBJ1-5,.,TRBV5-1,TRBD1,CASSLEGGEGQPQHF,TGCGCCAGCAGCTTGGAAGGGGGCGAAGGACAGCCCCAGCATTTT
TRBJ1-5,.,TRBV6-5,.,CASSYSWPGGNQPQHF,TGTGCCAGCAGTTACTCCTGGCCTGGAGGCAATCAGCCCCAGCATTTT
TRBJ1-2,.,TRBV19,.,CASSPTGANYGYTF,TGTGCCAGTAGTCCGACAGGAGCTAACTATGGCTACACCTTC
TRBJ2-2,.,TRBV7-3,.,CASSLLPQGGDGELFF,TGTGCCAGCAGCTTACTCCCTCAGGGGGGAGACGGGGAGCTGTTTTTT
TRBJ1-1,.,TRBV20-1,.,CSAGGQTEAFF,TGCAGTGCTGGGGGGCAGACTGAAGCTTTCTTT